The 18 T cell receptor beta chains listed next were all sequenced from one sample in a study of T cells in Graves' hyperthyroidism and ophthalmopathy. TCR beta CDR3 regions were amplified from RNA transcripts. During a first-round RT-PCR of the TCR CDR3, the HTBI primer set was used. TCRdb redid the calling of the multiplex PCR reads with MiXCR, one entry per CDR3 protein. The sample shows a few hundred thousand distinct CDR3 sequences, about 20% of them seen only once. Sample: blood. Source of these receptors: a woman between 70 and 85 years old with Graves' ophthalmopathy.

Only a few counts were recorded for this clonotype. The gene calls are TRBV5-1 and TRBJ1-1, with D possibly TRBD1 on 5 matching bases. Germline V lookup: CDR1 SGHRS, CDR2 YFSETQ. CDR3 length equals 15 residues. V lost 0 bases, J lost 0 bases, and 9 bases lay in between. The CDR3 DNA reads as TGCGCCAGCAGCTTGGAAGGGACGATGAACACTGAAGCTTTCTTT. Translation gives CASSLEGTMNTEAFF.

This CDR3 reads CSASGLLMDGELFF. The CDR3, as DNA: TGCAGTGCCTCAGGACTCCTAATGGACGGGGAGCTGTTTTTT. The V and J genes are TRBV20-1 and TRBJ2-2, with D perhaps TRBD2 (5 bases). This CDR3 spans 14 amino acids. Germline V gene sequence: CDR1 DFQATT, CDR2 SNEGSKA (reference sequence). The V gene lost 6 bases and the J gene lost 7 bases, with 18 bases spanning the gap.

This clonotype was counted many times. This chain links TRBV20-1 with TRBJ2-3; 8 nucleotides agree with TRBD2. This CDR3 has 14 residues. Per the germline V gene, CDR1 is DFQATT and CDR2 is SNEGSKA (reference sequence). V lost 6 bases and J lost 1; bases outside the gene matches: 6. CDR3 sequence: CSAHTSGGTDTQYF. The CDR3 DNA reads TGCAGTGCCCATACTAGCGGCGGCACAGATACGCAGTATTTT.

The CDR3 protein is CASTPRATREEQYF. DNA for the CDR3: TGTGCCAGCACCCCCCGGGCGACCCGGGAGGAGCAGTACTTC. The chain joins TRBV6-2 or TRBV6-3 to TRBJ2-7; possible D gene TRBD2, 6 bases. Germline V lookup: CDR1 MNHEY, CDR2 SVGEGT. This CDR3 spans 14 amino acids. V was shortened by 7 bases and J by 7 bases, with 20 bases between the two germline ends.

The chain couples TRBV24-1 to TRBJ2-5, with 9 bases aligning to TRBD1. The length of the CDR3 is 14 residues. Trimming removed 6 bases from V and 4 bases from J; junction bases left unmatched: 5. Germline V gene data show CDR1 as KGHDR and CDR2 as SFDVKD. DNA for the CDR3: TGTGCCACCAGTCCGGGACAGGGAATAGAGACCCAGTACTTC. Its protein product is CATSPGQGIETQYF.

V gene TRBV6-2 or TRBV6-3 combines with J gene TRBJ2-3, with TRBD2 identical over 7 bases. CDR3 size: 15 residues. Losses at the gene ends were 11 bases for V and 4 bases for J; bases not matched to a gene: 15. The germline gives CDR1 MNHEY, CDR2 SVGEGT. CDR3 in amino acids: CASTKAGVRADTQYF. In DNA, the CDR3 is TGTGCCTCAACTAAGGCGGGGGTCAGGGCAGATACGCAGTATTTT.

The chain couples TRBV3-1 to TRBJ2-1; D is uncertain. V shed 0 bases and J shed 4 bases, with 4 bases lying between them. Per germline, CDR1 LGHDT and CDR2 YNNKEL (reference sequence). The CDR3 consists of 13 residues. CDR3 in DNA: TGTGCCAGCAGCCAAGAGTTATACAATGAGCAGTTCTTC. Encoded protein: CASSQELYNEQFF.

This sequence joins TRBV5-1 and TRBJ1-3; D call uncertain. This CDR3 has 16 amino acids. CDR1 and CDR2 from the germline V gene are SGHRS and YFSETQ. V lost 0 bases and J 0 bases, leaving 10 bases between the germline ends. In DNA form, the CDR3 reads TGCGCCAGCAGCTTGGGTGAAAACAACTCTGGAAACACCATATATTTT. Its protein product is CASSLGENNSGNTIYF.

The CDR3 nucleotides read TGCAGCGTTTATGGACAGGACTTAACCGCTACTAGAGGGAGGGCCAGGAATGAGCAGTTCTTC. Encoded protein: CSVYGQDLTATRGRARNEQFF. This chain joins TRBV29-1 and TRBJ2-1, with D possibly called TRBD1 or TRBD2 (7 bases each). Trimming shortened V by 5 bases and J by 7 bases, and 39 bases separated the two germline ends. CDR1 SQVTM and CDR2 ANQGSEA come from the germline V gene. The CDR3 extends over 21 amino acids.

The V call is TRBV29-1, the J call TRBJ2-5; 8 nucleotides match TRBD2. Germline assignment: CDR1 SQVTM and CDR2 ANQGSEA. This CDR3 is built from 14 residues. Germline trimming cut 3 bases from V and 4 bases from J; bases unmatched to any gene: 7. Here the CDR3 reads CSVDPGRVPETQYF. The DNA of the CDR3 is TGCAGCGTTGATCCCGGGAGGGTCCCAGAGACCCAGTACTTC.

This clonotype was detected ten times or more. The gene calls are TRBV3-1 and TRBJ1-1; D is undetermined. The CDR3 runs 15 residues. The V end was cut by 3 bases, the J end by 5 bases, with 16 bases between. Germline CDR1 reads LGHDT; CDR2 reads YNNKEL (reference sequence). Written as DNA, the CDR3 is TGTGCCAGCAGCCAGCCAGGACCGAGGAGGACTGAAGCTTTCTTT. Its protein product is CASSQPGPRRTEAFF.

This clonotype was seen only a few times. The chain employs TRBV9 and TRBJ2-3; D gene uncertain. Germline CDR1 and CDR2: SGDLS and YYNGEE. This CDR3 is 14 amino acids long. The V gene lost 0 bases and the J gene lost 1 base, with 6 bases spanning the gap. CDR3 sequence reads: CASSVDEGTDTQYF. CDR3 sequence (DNA): TGTGCCAGCAGCGTAGATGAGGGCACAGATACGCAGTATTTT.

This clonotype was seen many times. The chain recombines TRBV28 with TRBJ2-1; the D gene is possibly TRBD1 (6 bases). Trimming removed 1 base from V and 10 bases from J, with 8 bases in between. The CDR3 runs 12 residues. Germline V gives CDR1 MDHEN, CDR2 SYDVKM. The CDR3 protein is CASSLLGQEQFF. The CDR3 nucleotides read TGTGCCAGCAGTTTATTAGGACAGGAGCAGTTCTTC. Drawing the rest from reference TRBV28 and TRBJ2-1, the complete variable domain is DVKVTQSSRYLVKRTGEKVFLECVQDMDHENMFWYRQDPGLGLRLIYFSYDVKMKEKGDIPEGYSVSREKKERFSLILESASTNQTSMYLCASSLLGQEQFFGPGTRLTVL.

This clonotype was recorded at least ten times. The chain uses TRBV6-5 and TRBJ2-5, with D uncertain. In germline, CDR1 is MNHEY, CDR2 SVGAGI. Trimming pared 0 bases from V and 4 bases from J, leaving 15 bases between. This CDR3 is built from 16 residues. CDR3: CASSYSIVQSGETQYF. The CDR3, as DNA: TGTGCCAGCAGTTACTCGATAGTACAATCTGGAGAGACCCAGTACTTC.

The rearrangement links TRBV6-1 to TRBJ2-6; no clear D. This CDR3 has 14 residues. Trimming cost V 6 bases and J 1 base, with 7 bases left between them. CDR1 and CDR2 (germline): MNHNS, SASEGT. The CDR3 reads CASRDLSGANVLTF. For the CDR3, the DNA is TGTGCCAGCAGAGACCTTTCTGGGGCCAACGTCCTGACTTTC.

This clonotype was seen repeatedly, ten times or more. V is TRBV12-3 or TRBV12-4 and J is TRBJ1-5; D call uncertain. This CDR3 is 13 amino acids long. V lost 3 bases and J lost 5, with 8 bases in between. The DNA for the CDR3 is TGTGCCAGCAGTTTTTCTACGGATCAGCCCCAGCATTTT. As protein: CASSFSTDQPQHF.

The chain employs TRBV20-1 and TRBJ2-5, with TRBD2 matching over 7 bases. This CDR3 is 14 amino acids long. The V gene end was trimmed by 6 bases and the J gene end by 7 bases; junction bases not matched to a gene: 14. Germline values: CDR1 DFQATT, CDR2 SNEGSKA (reference sequence). The CDR3 sequence: CSATVTGPGGTQYF. As DNA, the CDR3 is TGCAGTGCCACCGTCACGGGCCCGGGGGGGACCCAGTACTTC.

CDR3 sequence reads: CASSLTQGARSGYTF. The CDR3 DNA is TGCGCCAGCAGCTTAACACAGGGGGCGCGGAGTGGCTACACCTTC. The chain combines TRBV5-1 with TRBJ1-2, with 9 bases aligning to TRBD1. Germline V gene data show CDR1 as SGHRS and CDR2 as YFSETQ. The CDR3 spans 15 residues. J was trimmed by 7 bases and V by 2 bases; bases with no gene match: 9.